This entry lists 30 T cell receptor beta chains sequenced from one sample in a study of T cells in Graves' hyperthyroidism and ophthalmopathy. Researchers amplified the TCR beta CDR3 regions from RNA transcripts. A first-round RT-PCR of the TCR CDR3 used the HTBI primer set. TCRdb re-derived calls from the multiplex PCR reads in MiXCR, one entry per CDR3 protein. Among 250,000 to 300,000 distinct CDR3 sequences listed, about 13% were seen once. Sequenced sample: blood. These receptors originate from a woman in her thirties or forties with Graves' hyperthyroidism.

This clonotype was found a few times. The chain uses TRBV15 and TRBJ1-2, with unresolved D. Deletions cut 0 bases from V and 8 bases from J, with 10 bases between. The CDR3 runs 13 residues. Germline CDR1 and CDR2: LNHNV and YYDKDF (reference sequence). Written as DNA, the CDR3 is TGTGCCACCAGCAGAGACAAGTCGCGGGGCTACACCTTC. It specifies CATSRDKSRGYTF.

This chain links TRBV3-1 with TRBJ2-2; D is possibly TRBD2 (6 bases). CDR1 and CDR2 (germline): LGHDT, YNNKEL (reference sequence). Deletions cut 6 bases from V and 4 bases from J, with 15 bases between. This CDR3 spans 15 amino acids. In DNA form, the CDR3 reads TGTGCCAGCAGACCGCCGGGACTTCTCACCGGGGAGCTGTTTTTT. Translated: CASRPPGLLTGELFF.

This clonotype was counted many times. The V gene is TRBV6-1, the J gene TRBJ1-5, with 7 bases that match TRBD1. This CDR3 has 15 amino acids. The V and J ends lost 7 bases and 3 bases, in that order; junction bases with no gene match: 9. Germline CDR1 and CDR2: MNHNS and SASEGT. For the CDR3, the DNA is TGTGCCAGCAAAATTGGCAGGGGGGACAATCAGCCCCAGCATTTT. It encodes CASKIGRGDNQPQHF.

This chain joins TRBV5-1 and TRBJ1-4; weak D call: TRBD1 (6 bases). This CDR3 is 15 amino acids long. V lost 3 bases and J 5 bases, leaving 14 bases between the germline ends. Germline lookup yields CDR1 SGHRS and CDR2 YFSETQ. As DNA, the CDR3 is TGCGCCAGCAGCTCCTCTGGGGGCGCAAATGAAAAACTGTTTTTT. This translates into CASSSSGGANEKLFF.

The chain couples TRBV4-1 to TRBJ1-2, with a weak D call TRBD1 (6 bases). There are 17 residues in the CDR3. V was cut by 2 bases and J by 4 bases, with 20 bases left in between. Germline CDR1 and CDR2: MGHRA and YSYEKL. In DNA form, the CDR3 reads TGCGCCAGCAGCCAAAGTATGGAGGCAGGGGTGGGCTATGGCTACACCTTC. Its translation: CASSQSMEAGVGYGYTF.

This clonotype appeared many times. The chain recombines TRBV20-1 with TRBJ2-3, with 10 bases identical to TRBD2. The CDR3 contains 16 residues. Germline loops: CDR1 DFQATT, CDR2 SNEGSKA (reference sequence). V lost 3 bases, J lost 0 bases, and 6 bases stayed unmatched. The CDR3 region has the DNA TGCAGTGCTAGGGCTAGCGGGAGAGAGAGCACAGATACGCAGTATTTT. Protein product: CSARASGRESTDTQYF.

Ten or more counts support this clonotype. V usage is TRBV5-1 and J usage is TRBJ2-3; the D is unclear. The V gene's germline CDR1 is SGHRS and CDR2 YFSETQ. V shed 1 base and J shed 6 bases, with 15 bases lying between them. The length of the CDR3 is 15 residues. CDR3 sequence reads: CASSLMTPSPDTQYF. CDR3 bases: TGCGCCAGCAGCTTGATGACACCCTCTCCGGATACGCAGTATTTT.

V is TRBV29-1 and J is TRBJ2-1, with a weak D call TRBD1 (6 bases). Germline values: CDR1 SQVTM, CDR2 ANQGSEA. The V end was cut by 6 bases, the J end by 2 bases, with 20 bases between. This CDR3 is built from 16 residues. The CDR3 loop reads CSVDEWTAETYNEQFF. CDR3 sequence (DNA): TGCAGCGTAGACGAGTGGACAGCTGAGACCTACAATGAGCAGTTCTTC.

In its sample, this clonotype was seen a few times. The CDR3 is CASSQAGTPLHF. The CDR3 DNA sequence: TGTGCCAGCAGCCAGGCGGGGACACCCCTCCACTTT. This sequence joins TRBV4-2 and TRBJ1-6; D remains ambiguous. Germline assignment: CDR1 LGHNA and CDR2 YNFKEQ. Trimming pared 3 bases from V and 11 bases from J, leaving 8 bases between. The CDR3 extends over 12 amino acids.

This clonotype has at least ten counts. This chain uses TRBV3-1 with TRBJ2-5; D is unclear. V was cut by 1 base and J by 4 bases, with 13 bases left in between. The CDR3 is 15 residues long. Germline V gene data show CDR1 as LGHDT and CDR2 as YNNKEL (reference sequence). The CDR3 DNA follows: TGTGCCAGCAGCCAAGCTCTACTTCTTGGAGAGACCCAGTACTTC. It codes for CASSQALLLGETQYF.

The chain uses TRBV6-6 and TRBJ2-1; D is undetermined. The CDR3 is 12 amino acids. The ends were cut back, 0 bases at V and 7 bases at J, with 4 bases in the middle. The germline V gene has CDR1 MNHNY and CDR2 SVGAGI (reference sequence). The CDR3 is CASSYSTNEQFF. CDR3 in DNA: TGTGCCAGCAGTTACTCTACAAATGAGCAGTTCTTC.

This clonotype was counted ten times or more. As DNA, the CDR3 is TGCAGCGCCCTACAGGGGTACGAGCAGTACTTC. Protein: CSALQGYEQYF. The chain has TRBV29-1 and TRBJ2-7; TRBD1 matches 7 bases. This CDR3 spans 11 amino acids. The ends lost 7 bases at V and 4 bases at J; junction bases unmatched: 4. The germline V gene encodes CDR1 SQVTM and CDR2 ANQGSEA.

This clonotype was seen repeatedly, ten times or more. The V gene is TRBV27, the J gene TRBJ1-1; 7 positions match TRBD1. From germline, CDR1 is MNHEY and CDR2 SMNVEV (reference sequence). V trimming: 8 bases; J trimming: 10 bases; junction bases outside the gene matches: 19. The CDR3 has 15 amino acids. The CDR3 reads CASALRQGGTQAAFF. CDR3 nucleotides: TGTGCCAGCGCCTTGCGACAGGGAGGAACTCAAGCAGCTTTCTTT.

This clonotype has ten or more counts. The V call is TRBV20-1, the J call TRBJ1-2; 7 bases align to TRBD1. Germline CDR1 reads DFQATT; CDR2 reads SNEGSKA (reference sequence). With 5 bases clipped from V and 3 bases from J, the junction kept 9 bases outside the gene matches. The CDR3 totals 14 residues. CDR3 loop: CSAPSEGADYGYTF. DNA of the CDR3: TGCAGTGCTCCCTCGGAGGGGGCGGACTATGGCTACACCTTC.

In its sample, this clonotype was seen many times. J is TRBJ1-2 and V is TRBV9, with D tentatively TRBD1 (6 bases). CDR3 length: 15 amino acids. V lost 0 bases and J lost 8, with 17 bases in between. CDR1 and CDR2 (germline): SGDLS, YYNGEE. The DNA for the CDR3 is TGTGCCAGCAGCGTAGGGACGGTCGGGGGCGAGGGCTACACCTTC. Translating it yields CASSVGTVGGEGYTF.

The V and J genes are TRBV20-1 and TRBJ2-1; D is unresolved. Germline CDR1 DFQATT, CDR2 SNEGSKA (reference sequence). The CDR3 consists of 10 residues. The V end was cut by 3 bases, the J end by 5 bases, with 2 bases between. The CDR3 region has the DNA TGCAGTGCTAGGGACAATGAGCAGTTCTTC. It translates to CSARDNEQFF.

This clonotype was seen at least ten times. This chain uses TRBV13 with TRBJ1-2; 8 bases match TRBD1. CDR3 length: 14 amino acids. J gave up 4 bases and V 5 bases, and 6 bases lay outside the gene matches. CDR1 and CDR2 from the germline V gene are PRHDT and FYEKMQ (reference sequence). The CDR3 sequence is CASSTTGGGYGYTF. The DNA for the CDR3 is TGTGCCAGCAGCACCACAGGGGGGGGCTATGGCTACACCTTC.

This clonotype has just a few counts. The chain is built from TRBV19 and TRBJ2-5; D might be TRBD1 or TRBD2, each matching 5 bases. The germline V gene has CDR1 LNHDA and CDR2 SQIVND (reference sequence). This CDR3 has 12 amino acids. The germline V and J ends were trimmed by 7 bases and 7 bases, with 13 bases remaining between them. The CDR3 DNA follows: TGTGCCAGTATGGGACCCCGGGGGACCCAGTACTTC. This codes for CASMGPRGTQYF. The whole variable domain, filled in from reference TRBV19 and TRBJ2-5, reads DGGITQSPKYLFRKEGQNVTLSCEQNLNHDAMYWYRQDPGQGLRLIYYSQIVNDFQKGDIAEGYSVSREKKESFPLTVTSAQKNPTAFYLCASMGPRGTQYFGPGTRLLVL.

This clonotype has a count of ten or more. The chain joins TRBV10-3 to TRBJ2-5; 9 bases agree with TRBD2. The germline V gene has CDR1 ENHRY and CDR2 SYGVKD. Unmatched junction bases numbered 2, after V lost 4 bases and J lost 2 bases. The CDR3 extends over 14 amino acids. The CDR3 protein is CAISGAGGQETQYF. For the CDR3, the DNA is TGTGCCATCAGTGGTGCGGGAGGGCAAGAGACCCAGTACTTC.

In its sample, this clonotype was seen once. The CDR3 region has the DNA TGTGCCAGCAGCCTGCAACGAACGACCTACACTGAAGCTTTCTTT. It specifies CASSLQRTTYTEAFF. The V call is TRBV6-1, the J call TRBJ1-1, with D hard to call. The CDR3 has 15 residues. V gave up 6 bases and J gave up 3 bases, with 17 bases separating them. Germline V gene sequence: CDR1 MNHNS, CDR2 SASEGT.

This clonotype has ten or more counts. The chain carries TRBV20-1 and TRBJ1-1; possibly TRBD1 for D (5 bases). Germline CDR1 is DFQATT and CDR2 is SNEGSKA (reference sequence). The CDR3 covers 13 residues. The V end was cut by 3 bases, the J end by 7 bases, with 15 bases between. The CDR3 DNA follows: TGCAGTGCTAGTATAGGGGAAACTCGTGAAGCTTTCTTT. It yields the protein CSASIGETREAFF.

In its sample, this clonotype was seen a few times. V usage is TRBV6-5 and J usage is TRBJ2-3; possibly TRBD1 for D (6 bases). The CDR3 spans 13 residues. The germline CDR1 and CDR2 sequences are MNHEY and SVGAGI. The germline V and J ends were trimmed by 2 bases and 4 bases, with 7 bases remaining between them. CDR3 coding DNA: TGTGCCAGCAGTTACACAGGGCCAGATACGCAGTATTTT. Amino acid sequence: CASSYTGPDTQYF.

Ten or more counts support this clonotype. This chain links TRBV3-1 with TRBJ1-1; D gene ambiguous. V lost 11 bases and J lost 7, with 26 bases in between. The CDR3 runs to 15 residues. CDR1 and CDR2 (germline): LGHDT, YNNKEL (reference sequence). CDR3 DNA: TGTGCCTCTACCCCGGGCCCCGGGAGATATGGTGAAGCTTTCTTT. As protein: CASTPGPGRYGEAFF.

This clonotype was counted at least ten times. The rearrangement links TRBV28 to TRBJ1-5; no firm D call. Germline loops: CDR1 MDHEN, CDR2 SYDVKM. Between the trimmed V and J ends, which lost 3 bases and 0 bases, there was a span of 9 bases. This CDR3 is 15 amino acids long. The CDR3 DNA reads as TGTGCCAGCAGTTTGATCGGGGATAGCAATCAGCCCCAGCATTTT. Translated, it gives CASSLIGDSNQPQHF.

This clonotype was detected ten times or more. The J gene is TRBJ2-3, the V gene TRBV2; the D is unclear. Germline V CDR1 and CDR2: SNHLY, FYNNEI. V lost 8 bases and J lost 0, with 9 bases in between. The CDR3 extends over 13 amino acids. CDR3 coding DNA: TGTGCCAGCCAGACCCCGAGCACAGATACGCAGTATTTT. The encoded protein is CASQTPSTDTQYF. The full variable domain, its missing parts supplied by reference TRBV2 and TRBJ2-3, is EPEVTQTPSHQVTQMGQEVILRCVPISNHLYFYWYRQILGQKVEFLVSFYNNEISEKSEIFDDQFSVERPDGSNFTLKIRSTKLEDSAMYFCASQTPSTDTQYFGPGTRLTVL.

This clonotype appeared many times. This sequence joins TRBV20-1 and TRBJ1-4; no reliable D call. Trimming removed 6 bases from V and 0 bases from J, with 11 bases in between. The CDR3 length is 14 residues. Looked up from germline, CDR1 is DFQATT and CDR2 is SNEGSKA (reference sequence). The CDR3: CSAPGASTNEKLFF. DNA for the CDR3: TGCAGTGCCCCTGGAGCTTCAACTAATGAAAAACTGTTTTTT.

A note on this clonotype: An end of the junction differs from the germline gene, which may be a read error. V and J are TRBV19 and TRBJ2-1, with D possibly matching TRBD1 (6 bases). The CDR3 loop spans 13 amino acids. Germline V gene data show CDR1 as LNHDA and CDR2 as SQIVND (reference sequence). The CDR3 DNA reads as TGTGCCAGTAGTATCTTCCCAGGGGATGAGCGGTTCTTC. It encodes CASSIFPGDERFF.

V gene TRBV7-9 combines with J gene TRBJ1-1; D is perhaps TRBD1 (5 bases). CDR1 is SEHNR and CDR2 is FQNEAQ in the germline V gene (reference sequence). The CDR3 is 14 residues long. V shed 1 base and J shed 2 bases, with 8 bases lying between them. This CDR3 is CASSLDRLNTEAFF. The CDR3 coding sequence is TGTGCCAGCAGCTTAGACAGGTTAAACACTGAAGCTTTCTTT.

In its sample, this clonotype was seen many times. The V gene is TRBV11-3, the J gene TRBJ1-1; no clear D gene. Trimming cost V 3 bases and J 10 bases, with 12 bases left between them. CDR1 and CDR2 from the germline V gene are SGHNT and YENEEA. The CDR3 contains 12 residues. The CDR3 spells CASSFESRLAFF. CDR3 DNA: TGTGCCAGCAGCTTCGAGAGCCGGCTAGCTTTCTTT.

The CDR3 bases are TGTGCCAGCAGTGACTCGATAGCGGGAGGCAATGAGCAGTTCTTC. Amino acid sequence: CASSDSIAGGNEQFF. The chain is built from TRBV6-4 and TRBJ2-1, with 10 positions matching TRBD2. CDR3 length: 15 amino acids. Germline CDR1 is MRHNA and CDR2 is SNTAGT. V shed 0 bases, J shed 6 bases, and the junction held 2 bases outside the gene matches.